This T cell receptor beta chain was captured by sequencing in a study of T cells in Graves' hyperthyroidism and ophthalmopathy. This clonotype was counted between two and nine times. What it binds is unknown. The source material, RNA transcripts, was used to amplify TCR beta CDR3 regions. A first-round RT-PCR of the TCR CDR3 used the HTBI primer set. Each CDR3 protein gets one entry after TCRdb re-called the multiplex PCR reads with MiXCR. The sample has about 250,000 distinct CDR3 sequences, about 20% seen once. The CDR3 spans 16 residues. Trimming took 0 bases from V and 0 from J, leaving 12 bases between them. Germline values: CDR1 MNHEY, CDR2 SMNVEV (reference sequence). Study conclusions and caveats: A 13 V-J signature model discriminated ophthalmopathy versus stable hyperthyroidism. Progression to ophthalmopathy was predicted a median of approximately 6.4 months early.

Sequencing used blood. The clonotype comes from a young man with Graves' ophthalmopathy. The chain combines TRBV27 with TRBJ2-7, with D perhaps matching TRBD2 (7 bases). The CDR3, as DNA: TGTGCCAGCAGTTTATCGTGGGGAGGGGGCTCCTACGAGCAGTACTTC. Its translation is CASSLSWGGGSYEQYF.